The clone carrying this T cell receptor (beta chain) was seen only a few times. Its antigen is not known. This specimen belongs to a study of T-cell reconstitution after alpha-beta-depleted transplantation in children. Notes on the study in general: T-cell numbers and diversity one year post-transplant derived largely from freshly generated T cells. Surviving recipient T cells and intrathymic progenitors accounted for some patients' high TCRbeta diversity at day 60. The study reportedly traced alpha-beta T cells about two months after transplant to several hundred expanded graft clones.

Germline V gene sequence: CDR1 MGHRA, CDR2 YSYEKL. V lost 5 bases, J lost 2 bases, and 8 bases stayed unmatched. CDR3 length: 17 amino acids. The library targeted TCRbeta and was prepared with unique molecular identifiers. Each CDR3 protein is one row after TCRdb ran MiXCR on the PCR reads. The sample has about 830,000 distinct CDR3 sequences; less than 20% are singletons. This specimen was PBMCs, mostly from graft donor cells, taken 360 days after TCRalphabeta/CD19-depleted stem cell transplant. The source of this sequence is a male patient aged 10 to 17 who had a stem cell transplant for acute lymphoblastic leukemia, so the T cells may come from the graft donor. The chain uses TRBV4-1 and TRBJ2-5; 13 bases map to TRBD2. CDR3 protein: CASSLLAGGPGQETQYF. DNA of the CDR3: TGCGCCAGCAGCTTACTAGCGGGAGGGCCGGGGCAAGAGACCCAGTACTTC.